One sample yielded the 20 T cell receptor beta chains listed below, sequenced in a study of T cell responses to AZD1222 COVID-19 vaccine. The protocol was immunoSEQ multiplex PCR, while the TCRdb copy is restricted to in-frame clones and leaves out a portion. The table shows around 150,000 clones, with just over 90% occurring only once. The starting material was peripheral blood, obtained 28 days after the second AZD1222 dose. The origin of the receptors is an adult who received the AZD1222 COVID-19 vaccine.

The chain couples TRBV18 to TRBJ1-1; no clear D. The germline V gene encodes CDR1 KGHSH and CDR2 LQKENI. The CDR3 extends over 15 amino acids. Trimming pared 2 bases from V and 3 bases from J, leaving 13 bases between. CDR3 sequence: CASSPLGRRDTEAFF. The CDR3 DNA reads TGTGCCAGCTCACCATTAGGAAGGCGGGACACTGAAGCTTTCTTT.

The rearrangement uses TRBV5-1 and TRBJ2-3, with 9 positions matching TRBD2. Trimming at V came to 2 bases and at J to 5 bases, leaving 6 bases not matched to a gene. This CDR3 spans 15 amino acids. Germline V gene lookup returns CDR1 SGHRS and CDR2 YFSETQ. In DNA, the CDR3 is TGCGCCAGCAGCTTTAGCGGGAGAAGCGTAGATACGCAGTATTTT. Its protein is CASSFSGRSVDTQYF.

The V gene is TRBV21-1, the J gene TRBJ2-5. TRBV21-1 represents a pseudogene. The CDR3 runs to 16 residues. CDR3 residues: CASSMDVSRTGETQYF. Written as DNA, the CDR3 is TGTGCCAGCAGCATGGACGTTAGCCGGACGGGAGAGACCCAGTACTTC.

The CDR3 here is CASSQRGRNEQFF. The CDR3 DNA sequence: TGTGCCAGCAGTCAACGGGGGCGGAATGAGCAGTTCTTC. The chain joins TRBV6-2 or TRBV6-3 to TRBJ2-1; D tentatively fits TRBD1 or TRBD2 (6 bases each). The CDR3 runs to 13 residues. Trimming took 5 bases from V and 7 from J, leaving 12 bases between them. Germline-derived CDR1 and CDR2 are MNHEY and SVGEGT.

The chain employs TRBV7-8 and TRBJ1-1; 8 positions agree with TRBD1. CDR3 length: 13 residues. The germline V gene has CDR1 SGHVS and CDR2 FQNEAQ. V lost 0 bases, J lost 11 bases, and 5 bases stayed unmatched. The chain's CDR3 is CASSLAGGQVAFF. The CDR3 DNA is TGTGCCAGCAGCTTAGCTGGGGGACAGGTGGCTTTCTTT.

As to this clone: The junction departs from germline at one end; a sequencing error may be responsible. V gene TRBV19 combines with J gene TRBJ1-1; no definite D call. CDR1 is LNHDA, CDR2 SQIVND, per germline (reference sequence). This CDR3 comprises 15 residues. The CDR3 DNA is TGTGCCAGCAGTAGCGATTTCCACTCGAACACTGAAGCTTTCTTT. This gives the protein CASSSDFHSNTEAFF.

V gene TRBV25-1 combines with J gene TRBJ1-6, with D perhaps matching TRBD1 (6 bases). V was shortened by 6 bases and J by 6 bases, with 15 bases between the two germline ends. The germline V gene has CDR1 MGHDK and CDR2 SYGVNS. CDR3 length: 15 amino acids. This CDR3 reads CASRTRGALNSPLHF. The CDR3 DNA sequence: TGTGCCAGCAGGACCAGGGGCGCCCTTAATTCACCCCTCCACTTT.

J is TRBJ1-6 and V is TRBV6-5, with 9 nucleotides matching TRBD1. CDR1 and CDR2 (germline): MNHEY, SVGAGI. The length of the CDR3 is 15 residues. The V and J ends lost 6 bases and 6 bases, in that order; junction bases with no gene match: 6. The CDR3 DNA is TGTGCCAGCAGAAACCGGGACAGGGTTAATTCACCCCTCCACTTT. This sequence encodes CASRNRDRVNSPLHF.

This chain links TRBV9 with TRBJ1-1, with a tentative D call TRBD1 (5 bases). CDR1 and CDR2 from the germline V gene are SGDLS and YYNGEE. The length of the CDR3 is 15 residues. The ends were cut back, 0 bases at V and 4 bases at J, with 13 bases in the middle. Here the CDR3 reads CASSVVTPGGTEAFF. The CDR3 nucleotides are TGTGCCAGCAGCGTAGTGACTCCCGGGGGCACTGAAGCTTTCTTT.

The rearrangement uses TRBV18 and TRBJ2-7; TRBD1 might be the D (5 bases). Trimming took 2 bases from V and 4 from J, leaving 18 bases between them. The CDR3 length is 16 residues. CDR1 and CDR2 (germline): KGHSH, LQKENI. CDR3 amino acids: CASSPAGRVYIYEQYF. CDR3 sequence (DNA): TGTGCCAGCTCACCAGCAGGCAGGGTTTATATTTACGAGCAGTACTTC. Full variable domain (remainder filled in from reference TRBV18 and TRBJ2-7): NAGVMQNPRHLVRRRGQEARLRCSPMKGHSHVYWYRQLPEEGLKFMVYLQKENIIDESGMPKERFSAEFPKEGPSILRIQQVVRGDSAAYFCASSPAGRVYIYEQYFGPGTRLTVT.

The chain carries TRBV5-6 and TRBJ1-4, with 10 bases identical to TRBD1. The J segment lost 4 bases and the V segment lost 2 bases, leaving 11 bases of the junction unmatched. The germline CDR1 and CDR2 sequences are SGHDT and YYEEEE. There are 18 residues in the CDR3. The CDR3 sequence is CASSFLGQGGVGNEKLFF. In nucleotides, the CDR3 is TGTGCCAGCAGCTTCCTCGGACAGGGGGGAGTCGGTAATGAAAAACTGTTTTTT. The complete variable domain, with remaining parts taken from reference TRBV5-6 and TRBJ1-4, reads DAGVTQSPTHLIKTRGQQVTLRCSPKSGHDTVSWYQQALGQGPQFIFQYYEEEERQRGNFPDRFSGHQFPNYSSELNVNALLLGDSALYLCASSFLGQGGVGNEKLFFGSGTQLSVL.

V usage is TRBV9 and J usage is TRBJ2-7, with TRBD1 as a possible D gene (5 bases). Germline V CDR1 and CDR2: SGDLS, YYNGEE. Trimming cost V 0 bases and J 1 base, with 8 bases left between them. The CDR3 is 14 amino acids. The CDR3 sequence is CASSVGQLSYEQYF. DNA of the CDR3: TGTGCCAGCAGCGTAGGACAGCTATCCTACGAGCAGTACTTC.

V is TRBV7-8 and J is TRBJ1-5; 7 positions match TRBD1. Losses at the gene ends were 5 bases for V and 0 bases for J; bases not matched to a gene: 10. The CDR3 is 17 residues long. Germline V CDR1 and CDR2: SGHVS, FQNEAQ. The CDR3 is CASSPPGTAFSNQPQHF. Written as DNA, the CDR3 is TGTGCCAGCAGCCCTCCCGGGACAGCCTTTAGCAATCAGCCCCAGCATTTT.

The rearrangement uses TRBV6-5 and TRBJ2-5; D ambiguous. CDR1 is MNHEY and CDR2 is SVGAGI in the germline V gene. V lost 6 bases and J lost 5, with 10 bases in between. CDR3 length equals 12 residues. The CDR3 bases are TGTGCCAGCAGCCCGCAGAGGGAGACCCAGTACTTC. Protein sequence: CASSPQRETQYF.

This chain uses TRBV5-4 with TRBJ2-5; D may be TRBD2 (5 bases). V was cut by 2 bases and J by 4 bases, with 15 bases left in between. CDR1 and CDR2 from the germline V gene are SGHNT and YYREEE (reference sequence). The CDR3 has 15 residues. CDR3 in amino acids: CASSLSPGSGETQYF. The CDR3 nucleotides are TGTGCCAGCAGCTTAAGTCCGGGGTCTGGAGAGACCCAGTACTTC.

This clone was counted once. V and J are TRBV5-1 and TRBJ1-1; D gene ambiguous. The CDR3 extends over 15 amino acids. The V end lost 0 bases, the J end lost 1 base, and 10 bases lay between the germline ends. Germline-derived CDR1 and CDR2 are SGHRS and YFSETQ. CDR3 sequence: CASSLDTRPNTEAFF. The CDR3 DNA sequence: TGCGCCAGCAGCTTGGACACAAGACCGAACACTGAAGCTTTCTTT.

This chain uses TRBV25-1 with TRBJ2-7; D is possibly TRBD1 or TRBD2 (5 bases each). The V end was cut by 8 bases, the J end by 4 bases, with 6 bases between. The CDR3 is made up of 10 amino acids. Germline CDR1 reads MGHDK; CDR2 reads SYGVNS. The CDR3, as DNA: TGTGCCAGCGGGGGTTACGAGCAGTACTTC. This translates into CASGGYEQYF.

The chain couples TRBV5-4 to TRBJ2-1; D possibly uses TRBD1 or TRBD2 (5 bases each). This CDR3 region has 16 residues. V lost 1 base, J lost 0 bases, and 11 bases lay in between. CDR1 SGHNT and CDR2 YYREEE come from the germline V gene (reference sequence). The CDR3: CASSLSPGSSYNEQFF. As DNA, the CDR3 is TGTGCCAGCAGCTTGTCTCCAGGGAGCTCCTACAATGAGCAGTTCTTC.

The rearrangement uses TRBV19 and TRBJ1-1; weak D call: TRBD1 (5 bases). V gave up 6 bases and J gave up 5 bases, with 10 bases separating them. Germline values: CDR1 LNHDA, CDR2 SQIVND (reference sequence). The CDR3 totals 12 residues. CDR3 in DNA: TGTGCCAGTAGCTGGGGGGTGACTGAAGCTTTCTTT. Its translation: CASSWGVTEAFF.

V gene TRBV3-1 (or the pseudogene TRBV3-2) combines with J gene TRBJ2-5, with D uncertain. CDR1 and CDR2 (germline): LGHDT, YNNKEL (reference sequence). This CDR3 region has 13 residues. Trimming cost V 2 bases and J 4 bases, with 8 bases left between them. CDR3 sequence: CASSQTSGETQYF. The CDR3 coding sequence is TGTGCCAGCAGCCAAACCTCAGGAGAGACCCAGTACTTC.